These 25 T cell receptor beta chains were sequenced from one sample in a study of Ad26.COV2.S vaccination and SARS-CoV-2 variants. Assay used: immunoSEQ multiplex PCR; TCRdb lists only in-frame clones, some missing. The table has about 180,000 clones, 87% seen once. Here the sequenced sample was peripheral blood, taken after recovery from COVID-19. The receptors shown here come from a human donor who had recovered from COVID-19.

V is TRBV3-1 (or the pseudogene TRBV3-2) and J is TRBJ2-1, with D hard to call. The V end was cut by 1 base, the J end by 1 base, with 11 bases between. Germline loops: CDR1 LGHDT, CDR2 YNNKEL (reference sequence). The CDR3 runs 16 residues. The CDR3 protein is CASSQAETMSYNEQFF. The CDR3 nucleotides are TGTGCCAGCAGCCAAGCGGAGACAATGTCCTACAATGAGCAGTTCTTC.

The chain couples TRBV7-2 to TRBJ2-7, with TRBD2 as a possible D gene (5 bases). The germline V gene encodes CDR1 SGHTA and CDR2 FQGNSA. Trimming took off 3 bases at V and 6 bases at J, with 12 bases between the two ends. The CDR3 covers 13 residues. This CDR3 is CASSLTGRAEQYF. DNA for the CDR3: TGTGCCAGCAGCTTGACCGGGCGGGCCGAGCAGTACTTC.

The V gene is TRBV11-2, the J gene TRBJ2-3, with D tentatively TRBD2 (7 bases). The CDR3 covers 18 residues. V was shortened by 1 base and J by 3 bases, with 20 bases between the two germline ends. Germline V lookup: CDR1 SGHAT, CDR2 FQNNGV. CDR3 nucleotides: TGTGCCAGCAGCTTAGGCGGAGGGGGGGCGCTGAGGACAGATACGCAGTATTTT. Translation gives CASSLGGGGALRTDTQYF. Supplemented by reference TRBV11-2 and TRBJ2-3, the full variable domain reads EAGVAQSPRYKIIEKRQSVAFWCNPISGHATLYWYQQILGQGPKLLIQFQNNGVVDDSQLPKDRFSAERLKGVDSTLKIQPAKLEDSAVYLCASSLGGGGALRTDTQYFGPGTRLTVL.

The gene calls are TRBV7-6 and TRBJ1-1; weak D call: TRBD1 (6 bases). The length of the CDR3 is 15 residues. CDR1 is SGHVS, CDR2 FNYEAQ, per germline. V was shortened by 4 bases and J by 13 bases, with 25 bases between the two germline ends. In DNA, the CDR3 is TGTGCCAGCAGCTCCCACAGGGAAGGGTACGGAGGTGATTTCTTT. Translated, it gives CASSSHREGYGGDFF.

The chain joins TRBV6-1 to TRBJ2-1; 11 bases match TRBD2. The CDR3 is 17 amino acids. Germline lookup yields CDR1 MNHNS and CDR2 SASEGT. V was clipped by 3 bases and J by 8 bases; unmatched bases: 12. DNA for the CDR3: TGTGCCAGCAGTGACCCCTCTAGCGGGAGGAGTGAGGATGAGCAGTTCTTC. Encoded protein: CASSDPSSGRSEDEQFF.

The gene calls are TRBV28 and TRBJ1-1; D is perhaps TRBD1 (5 bases). The CDR3 has 15 amino acids. Germline V gene data show CDR1 as MDHEN and CDR2 as SYDVKM. Trimming left V 3 bases short and J 4 bases short, with 15 bases between. CDR3 sequence reads: CASSFPHPGGTEAFF. The CDR3 DNA sequence: TGTGCCAGCAGTTTCCCGCACCCCGGGGGCACTGAAGCTTTCTTT. Full variable domain (missing parts from reference TRBV28 and TRBJ1-1): DVKVTQSSRYLVKRTGEKVFLECVQDMDHENMFWYRQDPGLGLRLIYFSYDVKMKEKGDIPEGYSVSREKKERFSLILESASTNQTSMYLCASSFPHPGGTEAFFGQGTRLTVV.

V usage is TRBV9 and J usage is TRBJ2-7, with 8 bases matching TRBD2. This CDR3 is built from 16 residues. The germline CDR1 and CDR2 sequences are SGDLS and YYNGEE. The trim removed 2 bases at V and 2 bases at J, leaving 9 bases unmatched. The CDR3 bases are TGTGCCAGCAGCGTCGGATCGGGTAGCGGGGCCTACGAGCAGTACTTC. This sequence encodes CASSVGSGSGAYEQYF.

This chain connects TRBV5-1 to TRBJ2-5; no firm D call. V shed 2 bases and J shed 5 bases, with 4 bases lying between them. The CDR3 covers 11 residues. Germline V gene data show CDR1 as SGHRS and CDR2 as YFSETQ. CDR3 in amino acids: CASSFSETQYF. CDR3 bases: TGCGCCAGCAGCTTCAGTGAGACCCAGTACTTC.

The CDR3: CASSYSGGSGTEAFF. The CDR3 nucleotides are TGTGCCAGCAGTTACTCGGGAGGTTCGGGGACTGAAGCTTTCTTT. This chain uses TRBV6-5 with TRBJ1-1; D is unclear. Trimming took off 0 bases at V and 5 bases at J, with 13 bases between the two ends. Germline V gene data show CDR1 as MNHEY and CDR2 as SVGAGI. The CDR3 runs 15 residues.

J is TRBJ1-4 and V is TRBV6-5, with D possibly being TRBD1 (6 bases). Germline assignment: CDR1 MNHEY and CDR2 SVGAGI. This CDR3 region has 14 residues. The V gene lost 8 bases and the J gene lost 8 bases, with 18 bases spanning the gap. CDR3 DNA sequence: TGTGCCAGCCGACTGGGGGGCGCGGGGGAAAAACTGTTTTTT. Its protein product is CASRLGGAGEKLFF.

The chain is built from TRBV10-3 and TRBJ2-7, with 10 bases that match TRBD1. The CDR3 loop spans 18 amino acids. Per germline, CDR1 ENHRY and CDR2 SYGVKD. V was clipped by 0 bases and J by 4 bases; unmatched bases: 12. As DNA, the CDR3 is TGTGCCATCAGTGAGTCTTCTTCCATGACAGGGGGCTTTTACGAGCAGTACTTC. As protein: CAISESSSMTGGFYEQYF.

CDR3 nucleotides: TGTGCCAGCAGGGGGGACGGGGGGAACACCGGGGAGCTGTTTTTT. Its protein is CASRGDGGNTGELFF. This chain connects TRBV2 to TRBJ2-2, with a weak D call TRBD2 (6 bases). The germline gives CDR1 SNHLY, CDR2 FYNNEI. CDR3 length equals 15 residues. With 6 bases removed from V and 1 base from J, the gap between germline ends came to 12 bases.

This clone has only one observation. This chain links TRBV28 with TRBJ2-7; TRBD2 matches 8 bases. The CDR3 length is 16 residues. Unmatched junction bases numbered 13, after V lost 2 bases and J lost 7 bases. CDR1 is MDHEN, CDR2 SYDVKM, per germline. In DNA form, the CDR3 reads TGTGCCAGCAGTTTAGTCGGGCGGCGGGGGGAAGGGGAGCAGTACTTC. The encoded protein is CASSLVGRRGEGEQYF.

J is TRBJ2-6 and V is TRBV7-2; D remains unclear. CDR3 length: 14 residues. The V and J ends lost 3 bases and 7 bases respectively, with 10 bases between them. Germline values: CDR1 SGHTA, CDR2 FQGNSA. CDR3 sequence reads: CASSFTSGANVLTF. Here the CDR3 DNA reads TGTGCCAGCAGCTTTACGAGTGGCGCCAACGTCCTGACTTTC.

This clone was seen just once. The genes are TRBV10-1 and TRBJ1-1, with D maybe TRBD1 (5 bases). The CDR3 is 13 residues long. Trimming took 5 bases from V and 5 from J, leaving 12 bases between them. CDR1 is WNHNN and CDR2 is SYGVQD in the germline V gene (reference sequence). The CDR3 protein is CASSREGRTEAFF. The CDR3, as DNA: TGCGCCAGCAGTAGGGAGGGACGGACTGAAGCTTTCTTT.

The rearrangement uses TRBV20-1 and TRBJ1-1; D perhaps matches TRBD1 (5 bases). V was cut by 3 bases and J by 0 bases, with 11 bases left in between. The CDR3 consists of 14 residues. The germline gives CDR1 DFQATT, CDR2 SNEGSKA (reference sequence). For the CDR3, the DNA is TGCAGTGCTAGTCCTGGACACCTGAACACTGAAGCTTTCTTT. Its translation is CSASPGHLNTEAFF.

This chain joins TRBV28 and TRBJ1-3; tentative D call: TRBD1 (6 bases). Trimming pared 6 bases from V and 0 bases from J, leaving 9 bases between. Per germline, CDR1 MDHEN and CDR2 SYDVKM. The CDR3 has 14 residues. The DNA for the CDR3 is TGTGCCAGCAGGTACAGGGTCTCTGGAAACACCATATATTTT. As protein: CASRYRVSGNTIYF.

The V gene is TRBV5-1, the J gene TRBJ2-3, with 7 bases aligning to TRBD1. Germline CDR1 and CDR2: SGHRS and YFSETQ. V trimming: 0 bases; J trimming: 1 base; junction bases outside the gene matches: 2. The CDR3 is 15 residues long. CDR3 sequence: CASSLGTGRTDTQYF. CDR3 DNA: TGCGCCAGCAGCTTGGGGACAGGCCGCACAGATACGCAGTATTTT.

The rearrangement joins TRBV12-5 to TRBJ2-2, with D hard to call. CDR1 and CDR2 from the germline V gene are LGHNT and FRNRAP. CDR3 length: 13 amino acids. V lost 8 bases, J lost 3 bases, and 10 bases lay in between. Written as DNA, the CDR3 is TGTGCTAGTAACCAAGGATACACCGGGGAGCTGTTTTTT. Amino acid sequence: CASNQGYTGELFF.

The chain uses TRBV19 and TRBJ1-2, with 7 positions matching TRBD1. V was clipped by 7 bases and J by 4 bases; unmatched bases: 18. CDR1 and CDR2 (germline): LNHDA, SQIVND (reference sequence). The CDR3 runs to 17 residues. CDR3 sequence: CASTASSLAGGGYGYTF. The CDR3 DNA sequence: TGTGCCAGTACCGCCTCGTCCTTAGCAGGGGGAGGCTATGGCTACACCTTC.

The chain is built from TRBV13 and TRBJ2-3; D ambiguous. Germline V gives CDR1 PRHDT, CDR2 FYEKMQ (reference sequence). The V and J ends lost 3 bases and 2 bases respectively, with 9 bases between them. The length of the CDR3 is 14 residues. The CDR3 sequence is CASSFAETTDTQYF. The CDR3 DNA is TGTGCCAGCAGCTTCGCGGAGACCACAGATACGCAGTATTTT.

This chain links TRBV15 with TRBJ1-3; no clear D. This CDR3 spans 13 amino acids. Per germline, CDR1 LNHNV and CDR2 YYDKDF (reference sequence). The ends were cut back, 4 bases at V and 2 bases at J, with 6 bases in the middle. The CDR3 sequence: CATSTDTGNTIYF. The CDR3 DNA follows: TGTGCCACCAGCACCGACACTGGAAACACCATATATTTT. The full variable domain, completed using reference TRBV15 and TRBJ1-3, is DAMVIQNPRYQVTQFGKPVTLSCSQTLNHNVMYWYQQKSSQAPKLLFHYYDKDFNNEADTPDNFQSRRPNTSFCFLDIRSPGLGDTAMYLCATSTDTGNTIYFGEGSWLTVV.

This rearrangement joins TRBV4-2 to TRBJ1-4; TRBD1 matches at 7 bases. V was pared by 1 base and J by 5 bases, with 4 bases of the junction left unmatched. The CDR3 loop spans 15 amino acids. Germline-derived CDR1 and CDR2 are LGHNA and YNFKEQ. The CDR3 DNA reads TGTGCCAGCAGCCAAGTCGCGACAGGGAATGAAAAACTGTTTTTT. Amino acid sequence: CASSQVATGNEKLFF.

This chain joins TRBV6-5 and TRBJ2-6; 8 bases fit TRBD1. The CDR3 runs to 16 residues. V gave up 4 bases and J gave up 3 bases; unmatched junction bases: 5. Germline CDR1 MNHEY, CDR2 SVGAGI. The CDR3 bases are TGTGCCAGCAGTTTCCTCAGGGGGCTTGGGGCCAACGTCCTGACTTTC. Its protein product is CASSFLRGLGANVLTF.

The chain couples TRBV2 to TRBJ1-5; D is uncertain. There are 14 residues in the CDR3. Trimming took off 6 bases at V and 6 bases at J, with 15 bases between the two ends. Germline CDR1 SNHLY, CDR2 FYNNEI. This chain's CDR3 is CASRDGRNSQPQHF. The DNA for the CDR3 is TGTGCCAGCAGGGACGGACGTAATAGTCAGCCCCAGCATTTT. Drawing the rest from reference TRBV2 and TRBJ1-5, the complete variable domain is EPEVTQTPSHQVTQMGQEVILRCVPISNHLYFYWYRQILGQKVEFLVSFYNNEISEKSEIFDDQFSVERPDGSNFTLKIRSTKLEDSAMYFCASRDGRNSQPQHFGDGTRLSIL.